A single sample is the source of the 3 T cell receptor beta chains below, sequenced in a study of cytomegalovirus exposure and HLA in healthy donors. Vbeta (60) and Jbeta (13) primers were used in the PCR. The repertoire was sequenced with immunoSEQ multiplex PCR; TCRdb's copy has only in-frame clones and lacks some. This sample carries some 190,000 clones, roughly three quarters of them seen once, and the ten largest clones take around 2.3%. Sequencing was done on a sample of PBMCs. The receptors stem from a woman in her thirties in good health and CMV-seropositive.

CDR3 amino acids: CASRAGTAVPYEQYF. CDR3 DNA sequence: TGTGCCAGCAGGGCCGGGACAGCTGTCCCCTACGAGCAGTACTTC. This chain uses TRBV5-6 with TRBJ2-7; 7 bases match TRBD1. Germline CDR1 and CDR2: SGHDT and YYEEEE. This CDR3 is 15 amino acids long. The V and J ends lost 5 bases and 2 bases, in that order; junction bases with no gene match: 10.

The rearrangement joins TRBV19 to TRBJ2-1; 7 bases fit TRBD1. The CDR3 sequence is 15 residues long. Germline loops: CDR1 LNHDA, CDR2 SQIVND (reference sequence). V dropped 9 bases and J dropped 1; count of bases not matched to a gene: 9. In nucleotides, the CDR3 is TGTGCCAGCGTAATGACAGGGAATTCCTACAATGAGCAGTTCTTC. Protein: CASVMTGNSYNEQFF.

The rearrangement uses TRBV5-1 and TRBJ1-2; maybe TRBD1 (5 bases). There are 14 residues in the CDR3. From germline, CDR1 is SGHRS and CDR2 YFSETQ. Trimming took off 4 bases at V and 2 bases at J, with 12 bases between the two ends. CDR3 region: CASSRGSGNYGYTF. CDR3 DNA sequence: TGCGCCAGCAGCCGGGGGTCTGGAAACTATGGCTACACCTTC.